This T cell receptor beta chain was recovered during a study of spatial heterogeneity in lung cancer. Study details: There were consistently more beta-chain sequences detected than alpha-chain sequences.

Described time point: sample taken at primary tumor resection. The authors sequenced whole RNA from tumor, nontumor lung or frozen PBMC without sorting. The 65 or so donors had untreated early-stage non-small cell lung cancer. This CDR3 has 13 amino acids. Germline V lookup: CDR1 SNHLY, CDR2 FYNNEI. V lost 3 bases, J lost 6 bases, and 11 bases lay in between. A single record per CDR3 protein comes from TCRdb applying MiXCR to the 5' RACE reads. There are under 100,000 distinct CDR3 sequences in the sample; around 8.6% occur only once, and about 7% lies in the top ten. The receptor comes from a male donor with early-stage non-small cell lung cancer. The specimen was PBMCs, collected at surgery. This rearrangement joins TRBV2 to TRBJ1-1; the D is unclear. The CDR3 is CASSEVGYPEAFF. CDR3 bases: TGTGCCAGCAGTGAGGTAGGGTATCCTGAAGCTTTCTTT. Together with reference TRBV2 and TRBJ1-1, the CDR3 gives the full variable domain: EPEVTQTPSHQVTQMGQEVILRCVPISNHLYFYWYRQILGQKVEFLVSFYNNEISEKSEIFDDQFSVERPDGSNFTLKIRSTKLEDSAMYFCASSEVGYPEAFFGQGTRLTVV.